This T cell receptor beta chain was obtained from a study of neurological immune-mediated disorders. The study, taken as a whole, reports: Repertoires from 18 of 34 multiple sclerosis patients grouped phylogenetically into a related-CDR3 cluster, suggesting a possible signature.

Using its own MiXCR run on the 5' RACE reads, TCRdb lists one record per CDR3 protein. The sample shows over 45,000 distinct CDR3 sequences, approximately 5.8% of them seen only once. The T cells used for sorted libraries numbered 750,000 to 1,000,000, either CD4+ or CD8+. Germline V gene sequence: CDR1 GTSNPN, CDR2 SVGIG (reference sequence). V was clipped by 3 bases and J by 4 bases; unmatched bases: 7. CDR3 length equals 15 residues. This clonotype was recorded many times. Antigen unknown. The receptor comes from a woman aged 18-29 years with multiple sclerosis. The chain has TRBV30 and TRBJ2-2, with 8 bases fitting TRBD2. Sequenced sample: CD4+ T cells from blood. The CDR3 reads CAWRSLGRATGELFF. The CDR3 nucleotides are TGTGCCTGGAGGTCTCTCGGGAGGGCCACCGGGGAGCTGTTTTTT.